Listed below are T cell receptor beta chains from one sample, sequenced in a study of long-term antiretroviral therapy in people with HIV. Only in-frame clones appear in the TCRdb table, and some are missing; sequencing was by immunoSEQ multiplex PCR. The sample holds 20,000 or so clones, 65% to 80% seen once. Here the sequenced sample was unsorted PBMCs, taken 0.5 years before starting antiretroviral therapy. These TCRs come from a man between 18 and 35 years old with HIV. Each CDR3 is given with its conserved first and last residue. Each record gives: CDR3 protein, CDR3 DNA, clone size, V gene, D gene, J gene. A D gene is named only where the DNA matches it firmly. Clone size is given for some rows only: seen once, a few or many times, or a class if the clone is expanded.

CASSSPWQGANEAFF	TGTGCCAGCAGTTCCCCATGGCAGGGGGCTAATGAAGCTTTCTTT	.	TRBV28	TRBD1	TRBJ1-1
CASSELGGGGGYTF	TGTGCCAGCAGTGAATTGGGGGGCGGCGGTGGCTACACCTTC	.	TRBV6-1	.	TRBJ1-2
CASSTLTEGGQPQHF	TGTGCCAGCAGCACCCTGACGGAGGGCGGACAGCCCCAGCATTTT	.	TRBV5-8	.	TRBJ1-5
CASSKEQLKLSGNTIYF	TGTGCCAGCAGCAAAGAACAGCTTAAACTCTCTGGAAACACCATATATTTT	few	TRBV21-1	.	TRBJ1-3
CASRRGTGELFF	TGTGCCAGCAGACGAGGTACCGGGGAGCTGTTTTTT	.	TRBV28	.	TRBJ2-2
CASSLDRGAFSYEQYF	TGTGCCAGCAGCTTAGATCGGGGGGCTTTTTCCTACGAGCAGTACTTC	few	TRBV7-9	.	TRBJ2-7
CASSHRDRGNTEAFF	TGTGCCAGCAGCCATCGGGACAGGGGGAACACTGAAGCTTTCTTT	.	TRBV7-9	TRBD1	TRBJ1-1
CASSVVAGLNNEQFF	TGTGCCAGCAGCGTAGTCGCAGGACTCAACAATGAGCAGTTCTTC	.	TRBV9	.	TRBJ2-1
CASSAGSSVPFGYTF	TGTGCCAGCAGCGCAGGTTCCTCCGTCCCCTTTGGCTACACCTTC	few	TRBV7-2	.	TRBJ1-2
CASSSRQGDEQFF	TGTGCCAGCAGCTCGAGACAGGGCGATGAGCAGTTCTTC	.	TRBV13	TRBD1	TRBJ2-1
CASSLGQGNEQFF	TGTGCCAGCAGTTTAGGACAGGGCAATGAGCAGTTCTTC	few	TRBV25-1	TRBD1	TRBJ2-1
CASSAQRTDTQYF	TGTGCCAGCAGCGCCCAACGGACAGATACGCAGTATTTT	.	TRBV7-8	.	TRBJ2-3
CASSLVLGELFF	TGTGCCAGCAGCTTAGTGCTCGGGGAGCTGTTTTTT	.	TRBV7-2	.	TRBJ2-2
CASSYQRKSSYNEQFF	TGTGCCAGCAGTTACCAGCGGAAGAGCTCCTACAATGAGCAGTTCTTC	.	TRBV6-5	.	TRBJ2-1
CASSLGTGNFYGYTF	TGTGCCAGCAGCTTGGGGACAGGGAATTTCTATGGCTACACCTTC	.	TRBV5-6	TRBD1	TRBJ1-2
CASSVGAGPDYEQYF	TGTGCCAGCAGCGTAGGGGCAGGGCCCGACTACGAGCAGTACTTC	.	TRBV9	.	TRBJ2-7
CASSSLSLFGEF	TGTGCCAGCAGCTCATTAAGCTTATTCGGTGAATTC	.	TRBV7-9	.	TRBJ2-4
CASSLTGALEGELFF	TGTGCCAGCAGCTTAACGGGGGCCCTCGAAGGGGAGCTGTTTTTT	.	TRBV7-6	.	TRBJ2-2
CASSPGLNTEAFF	TGTGCCAGCTCACCTGGCCTGAACACTGAAGCTTTCTTT	few	TRBV18	.	TRBJ1-1
CASSEDSGTYEQYF	TGTGCCAGCAGTGAAGATAGCGGGACCTACGAGCAGTACTTC	once	TRBV6-1	TRBD2	TRBJ2-7
CATIVYHTTGGGYEQYF	TGTGCCACCATAGTTTATCACACAACAGGGGGAGGCTACGAGCAGTACTTC	.	TRBV28	TRBD1	TRBJ2-7
CASSPLGQATTGELFF	TGTGCCAGCTCACCACTTGGACAGGCTACCACCGGGGAGCTGTTTTTT	.	TRBV18	TRBD1	TRBJ2-2
CASSEGRSTDTQYF	TGTGCCAGCAGTGAAGGGCGGAGCACAGATACGCAGTATTTT	.	TRBV2	.	TRBJ2-3